This TCR beta chain was retrieved from a study of beta chain features in type 1 diabetes listed by TCRdb under 2018. As for the study more broadly: No differences in mean age, gender distribution, total cell number or subset yield were found between patients and healthy donors. The study compared TCRB repertoires of sorted circulating CD4+ T cell subsets between recently diagnosed type 1 diabetes patients and matched healthy donors. A total of some 100,000,000 sorted cells were examined across all samples, and a strong correlation was observed between cell number per subset and RNA yield. Naive and central memory subsets were obtained from all 30 or so donors, but regulatory and stem cell-like memory subsets were isolated from only 8 patients and roughly eight healthy donors. What the study reported, not specific to this receptor: Because cDNA was sequenced instead of genomic DNA, highly expressing activated cells could be over-represented, though the groups showed no difference in activation or CD3 levels. PCR may preferentially amplify shorter templates, but because patient and control samples were amplified and corrected together, any resulting skew would affect both groups equally. Fewer insertions and more nucleotide deletions at VDJ recombination sites were observed in patients with type 1 diabetes, implying thymic rearrangement abnormalities. Naive, central memory and regulatory TCRB repertoires appeared more similar among patients than among healthy donors. Type 1 diabetes patients showed a moderate but significant shortening of TCRB CDR3 length in all four CD4+ subsets. Because the HLA sub-analyses included only small numbers of individuals, any influence of HLA type on TCRB rearrangement was left unresolved.

A remark on this clone: The clone's antigen remains unknown. No base quality information exists; no much larger clone differs at one position.

The High Capacity cDNA Reverse Transcription Kit was used to reverse transcribe all of the isolated RNA, meaning that expressed TCRB transcripts were what got sequenced. Naive, central memory and regulatory T cell samples underwent deep immunoSEQ sequencing, averaging around 3.6 million total reads per sample. Sorted cells were lysed in RLT buffer, and RNA was extracted using DNase-treated RNeasy Micro or Mini kits according to cell number. Each cell subset was processed on its own to prevent cross-contamination, while patient and healthy donor samples were processed together. Using the immunoSEQ multiplex PCR, TCRB sequences were amplified from cDNA into 87-bp fragments spanning the CDR3 region. Amplicons were sequenced on the Illumina HiSeq platform. The study's own analysis went as follows. Synthetic template baselines were used to correct PCR bias computationally, reads within Hamming distance 2 were collapsed together, and singletons that could not be merged were discarded. Reads were aligned to IMGT to assign V, D and J genes, CDR3 length, and insertions or deletions at six rearrangement sites. Within each subset, clonotype counts were normalized to the number of sorted cells before true diversity and Gini coefficients were calculated with the tcR R package. Repertoire sharing was quantified using the overlap coefficient calculated on TCRB nucleotide sequences. Out-of-frame TCRB sequences from naive cells were analyzed to stand in for the pre-selection repertoire. The table comes from immuneACCESS by way of TCRdb, which keeps in-frame sequences with V and J called. Part of the clones is missing from these tables; in studies checked, under half for an unresolved V gene and the rest for unknown reasons. The V and J calls and clone size were taken over from that table, and D and trimming were inferred from the DNA. This sample has 200,000 to 300,000 clones in its table, and about a fifth of those were observed once. In total, the top ten clones hold about 0.028% of the sample.

A single peripheral blood draw of about 116 mL on average was collected from each donor into heparinised tubes. Using a panel that included CD45RO, CCR7, CD25, CD127, CD95 and CD27, naive, central memory, regulatory and stem cell-like memory CD4+ T cells were sorted on a BD FACSAria II. A purity above 98% was achieved for all sorted populations. PBMCs were isolated right away by Lymphoprep density gradient centrifugation and were stained directly, without culture. So that batch effects would be minimized, each experiment stained and sorted samples in pairs, pairing one healthy donor with one patient. Specimen: naive CD4+ T cells from blood. The sample's cell subset or site, from its label and the paper: true naive CD4+ T cells. This TCR was recovered from a woman in her forties with type 1 diabetes.

The sequence in DNA is TGTGCCAGCAGCGTAGACACCTATAATTCACCCCTCCACTTT. This encodes CASSVDTYNSPLHF. In this chain, TRBV9 is recombined with TRBJ1-6; the D gene identity is not certain. V and J lose 0 bases and 2 bases, and a span of 3 bases separates them. From the cysteine up to the phenylalanine, the CDR3 has a length of 14 residues. The DNA shown is the 42-base CDR3, in frame from base 1. CDR1 and CDR2, per the germline V gene, are SGDLS and YYNGEE.